This T cell receptor (beta chain) was identified in a study of shared clonotypes between healthy human individuals. Overall study context: For every donor, three CD4 naive, three CD4 memory, two CD8 naive and one CD8 memory plates were used.

Germline loops: CDR1 MDHEN, CDR2 SYDVKM. The CDR3 runs to 12 residues. Trimming shortened V by 11 bases and J by 2 bases, and 13 bases separated the two germline ends. Sorted-subset replicate PCR reactions were performed with about 210 ng DNA, corresponding to tens of thousands of T cell genomes. Sequencing was performed with immunoSEQ multiplex PCR; in TCRdb, only in-frame clones are kept and a portion is missing. The sample consists of more than 500,000 clones, around 95% of them appearing once. Study results and limitations: Only blood was sampled; tissue repertoires likely differ. The four-donor shared clonotypes exceeded non-shared clonotypes in generation probability, with non-shared ones scoring lower.

As regards this clone: The antigen is undetermined.

CD8 cells classed as naive were CD45RO-negative and positively selected for CCR7, excluding terminally differentiated effector memory CD45RA+ cells. J is TRBJ2-7 and V is TRBV28; D call uncertain. The clonotype originates from a woman aged 30 to 39 in good health. Material for sequencing was naive CD8+ T cells sorted from blood. Here the CDR3 reads CAGPWDAYEQYF. DNA for the CDR3: TGTGCCGGACCCTGGGATGCCTACGAGCAGTACTTC.